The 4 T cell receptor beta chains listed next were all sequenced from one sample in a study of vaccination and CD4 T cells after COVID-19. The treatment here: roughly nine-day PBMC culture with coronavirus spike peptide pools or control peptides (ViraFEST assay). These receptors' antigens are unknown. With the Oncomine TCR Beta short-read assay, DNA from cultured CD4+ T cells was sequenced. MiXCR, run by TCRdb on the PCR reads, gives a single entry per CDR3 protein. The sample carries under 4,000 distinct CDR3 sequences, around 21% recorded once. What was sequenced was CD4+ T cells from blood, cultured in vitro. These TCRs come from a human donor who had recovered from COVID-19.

CDR3 protein: CASSRETSYEQYF. In nucleotides, the CDR3 is TGTGCCAGCTCACGGGAGACCTCCTACGAGCAGTACTTC. V and J are TRBV18 and TRBJ2-7; tentatively, D is TRBD2 (5 bases). The CDR3 extends over 13 amino acids. Germline lookup yields CDR1 KGHSH and CDR2 LQKENI. V gave up 4 bases and J gave up 0 bases, with 7 bases separating them.

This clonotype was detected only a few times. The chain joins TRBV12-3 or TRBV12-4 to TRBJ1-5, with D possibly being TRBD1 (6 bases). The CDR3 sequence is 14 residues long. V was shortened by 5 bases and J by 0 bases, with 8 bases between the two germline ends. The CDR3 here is CASSGQFSNQPQHF. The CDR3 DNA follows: TGTGCCAGCAGTGGACAGTTTAGCAATCAGCCCCAGCATTTT.

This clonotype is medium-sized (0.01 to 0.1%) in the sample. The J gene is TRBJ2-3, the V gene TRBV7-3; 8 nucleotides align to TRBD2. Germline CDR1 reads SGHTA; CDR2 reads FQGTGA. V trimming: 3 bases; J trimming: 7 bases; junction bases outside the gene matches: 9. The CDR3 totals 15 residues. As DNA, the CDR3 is TGTGCCAGCAGCTTGAACGGGGGGGCAGTATATACGCAGTATTTT. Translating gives CASSLNGGAVYTQYF.

CDR3 sequence: CSAGTGGPNTQYF. CDR3 nucleotides: TGCAGCGCCGGGACAGGGGGCCCCAATACGCAGTATTTT. This sequence joins TRBV29-1 and TRBJ2-3, with TRBD1 matching 12 bases. The CDR3 consists of 13 residues. CDR1 SQVTM and CDR2 ANQGSEA come from the germline V gene. Trimming took 7 bases from V and 7 from J; bases not matched to a gene: 6.